These T cell receptor beta chains were read from a single sample in a study of identical twins. One entry per CDR3 protein, called by TCRdb with MiXCR from the 5' RACE reads. The data contain around 250,000 distinct CDR3 sequences, 12% of them seen just once; the ten biggest clones take up roughly 4%. Separately, the same data were catalogued under a study of yellow fever vaccine responses in identical twins.

The specimen was memory (CD45RO+) T cells sorted from blood. Source of these receptors: a woman between 18 and 29 years old in good health. The CDR3 runs from the conserved cysteine through the conserved F or W. Clone size is shown for a subset of rows, as once, few, many or a class of expanded clone.

V	J	size	CDR3
TRBV24-1	TRBJ2-1	few	CATNNDLGEQFF
TRBV6-1	TRBJ1-3	-	CASTDRPSGNTIYF
TRBV30	TRBJ2-5	-	CAWSRRSGETQYF
TRBV7-9	TRBJ2-3	-	CASRIADTQYF
TRBV7-2	TRBJ2-3	-	CASSLDTGPDTQYF
TRBV29-1	TRBJ2-1	many	CSAVDSGPSPSYNEQFF
TRBV20-1	TRBJ2-3	-	CSARSGGPQDTQYF
TRBV20-1	TRBJ2-5	-	CSGGNEETQYF
TRBV6-2/TRBV6-3	TRBJ2-7	few	CASSYKTGYEQYF
TRBV18	TRBJ2-6	few	CASSPGGPHSGANVLTF
TRBV10-3	TRBJ2-1	-	CAIRGQGSYNEQFF
TRBV5-1	TRBJ2-4	many	CASSLAAGTAFYF
TRBV7-2	TRBJ2-1	few	CASSLLSVLNEQFF
TRBV10-3	TRBJ2-3	many	CAISEKTSGGTDTQYF
TRBV5-4	TRBJ2-5	few	CASSGQGQGQETQYF
TRBV20-1	TRBJ2-3	-	CSAREISGRATDTQYF
TRBV28	TRBJ2-3	-	CASSFFFRQGPIVDTQYF
TRBV27	TRBJ2-3	few	CASSPYMGILTDTQYF
TRBV5-1	TRBJ1-6	-	CASSFGDNNSPLHF
TRBV12-3/TRBV12-4	TRBJ2-7	-	CASSAGGLAGGEYF
TRBV11-2	TRBJ1-2	few	CASSLNLFLGFRDSYGYTF
TRBV20-1	TRBJ1-2	-	CSARWGAGLGYTF
TRBV2	TRBJ2-7	-	CASSRQGPYQEQYF
TRBV7-9	TRBJ1-5	many	CASSHGGNQPQHF
TRBV7-9	TRBJ2-7	many	CASSPSWDYEQYF
TRBV2	TRBJ2-7	-	CATSPGQLVYEQYF
TRBV4-1	TRBJ2-5	-	CASSQGVRAVGETQYF
TRBV7-3	TRBJ2-7	few	CASSLKQDEQYF
TRBV12-3/TRBV12-4	TRBJ2-3	-	CASSPRGLTSTDTQYF
TRBV21-1	TRBJ2-1	few	CASSNGGPPGQQFF
TRBV5-5	TRBJ2-5	few	CASSSGARMTQETQYF
TRBV20-1	TRBJ1-1	many	CSASRVNTEAFF
TRBV10-3	TRBJ2-3	-	CAITPDPRNTQYF
TRBV6-5	TRBJ2-3	-	CASSYHRGLELDTQYF
TRBV29-1	TRBJ2-1	-	CSVDGLAGAQQFF
TRBV5-4	TRBJ2-2	-	CASSPQGGSLAGELFF
TRBV14	TRBJ2-3	many	CASNDGPAPPRDTQYF
TRBV7-9	TRBJ2-7	many	CASSGDRLSYEQYF
TRBV5-6	TRBJ1-6	few	CASSLTGQGKNSPLHF
TRBV6-4	TRBJ2-7	few	CASSPTGIDEQYF
TRBV29-1	TRBJ2-3	-	CSVTKGTGHTDTQYF
TRBV18	TRBJ1-6	many	CASSPLGQGNSPLHF
TRBV20-1	TRBJ2-1	many	CSASGQGSYNEQFF
TRBV20-1	TRBJ2-7	many	CSATAYQESPYEQYF
TRBV7-2	TRBJ2-7	many	CASSLGSDQGYYEQYF
TRBV18	TRBJ1-5	-	CASSFEGVLQPQHF
TRBV7-2	TRBJ2-1	few	CASSSRHSYNEQFF
TRBV5-4	TRBJ2-3	many	CASTGGSSTDTQYF
TRBV6-5	TRBJ1-1	few	CASSWNRGGEAFF
TRBV5-3	TRBJ2-1	-	CARSLKSKAGPYNEQFF
TRBV6-2/TRBV6-3	TRBJ2-7	few	CASSYSTARRIGQGGMYEQYF
TRBV12-3/TRBV12-4	TRBJ1-1	few	CASSAMNTEAFF
TRBV11-2	TRBJ2-7	many	CASSFTQGYEQYF
TRBV12-3/TRBV12-4	TRBJ2-1	few	CASSLVAGGPGEQFF
TRBV3-1	TRBJ2-5	few	CASSQERFRGRETQYF